This entry lists 19 T cell receptor beta chains sequenced from one sample in a study of response to subunit inactivated influenza vaccine. A single record per CDR3 protein comes from TCRdb applying MiXCR to the RT-PCR reads. The sample shows 500,000 to 550,000 distinct CDR3 sequences, less than 25% of them seen only once. These data were also filed under a second study, of T cells expressing NK-cell markers. That source adds: Making the TCR beta cDNA relied on 5'RACE template switching with UMIs.

This sample comprised CD4+ T cells sorted from PBMCs, obtained 11 to 12 days after vaccination. These receptors were taken from a man aged 45-65 years who received an inactivated influenza vaccine.

The V and J genes are TRBV6-2 or TRBV6-3 and TRBJ1-4; unclear D gene. This CDR3 has 15 residues. Germline V gene data show CDR1 as MNHEY and CDR2 as SVGEGT. The V and J ends lost 6 bases and 0 bases respectively, with 11 bases between them. This chain's CDR3 is CASSRNSATNEKLFF. The CDR3 region has the DNA TGTGCCAGCAGCAGGAACAGCGCAACTAATGAAAAACTGTTTTTT.

This clonotype was observed a handful of times. The V call is TRBV2, the J call TRBJ2-1; 10 positions match TRBD2. The CDR3 sequence is 16 residues long. The ends lost 7 bases at V and 6 bases at J; junction bases unmatched: 12. Per germline, CDR1 SNHLY and CDR2 FYNNEI. The CDR3 coding sequence is TGTGCCAGCACGGGAGCGGGGGGGCCTGTGATCAATGAGCAGTTCTTC. Translating gives CASTGAGGPVINEQFF.

In its sample, this clonotype was seen a few times. The chain combines TRBV12-3 or TRBV12-4 with TRBJ2-1; tentative D call: TRBD2 (5 bases). Trimming took off 1 base at V and 10 bases at J, with 8 bases between the two ends. The CDR3 is made up of 12 amino acids. CDR3 sequence reads: CASSLDQREQFF. Here the CDR3 DNA reads TGTGCCAGCAGTTTAGACCAGCGGGAGCAGTTCTTC.

About this clonotype itself: The junction and the germline gene differ at one end; a read error may be behind it. The chain joins TRBV3-1 to TRBJ2-4; TRBD1 matches at 7 bases. The germline CDR1 and CDR2 sequences are LGHDT and YNNKEL (reference sequence). The CDR3 length is 12 residues. CDR3 in DNA: TGTGCCAGCAGCCAAGCCGACAGGGATATGAACTTC. Amino acid sequence: CASSQADRDMNF.

J is TRBJ1-5 and V is TRBV4-1; a weak D match, TRBD1 (6 bases). V lost 0 bases, J lost 9 bases, and 15 bases lay in between. Germline values: CDR1 MGHRA, CDR2 YSYEKL. The CDR3 runs to 15 residues. As DNA, the CDR3 is TGCGCCAGCAGCCAAGATGCGACAGGCGGTCGGCCCCAGCATTTT. This sequence encodes CASSQDATGGRPQHF.

This CDR3 is CSAGRGRGEQYF. The CDR3 region has the DNA TGCAGTGCTGGTCGTGGACGCGGCGAGCAGTACTTC. This rearrangement joins TRBV20-1 to TRBJ2-7; D unresolved. The germline gives CDR1 DFQATT, CDR2 SNEGSKA (reference sequence). The CDR3 runs to 12 residues. The V end was cut by 5 bases, the J end by 6 bases, with 14 bases between.

The table lists this clonotype with a few counts. The chain carries TRBV12-3 or TRBV12-4 and TRBJ1-2; 8 bases match TRBD1. V gave up 2 bases and J gave up 5 bases; unmatched junction bases: 10. This CDR3 region has 16 residues. The CDR3: CASSLPLRGPGYGYTF. CDR3 sequence (DNA): TGTGCCAGCAGTTTACCACTCAGGGGGCCCGGATATGGCTACACCTTC.

This clonotype was seen just once. This chain links TRBV11-2 with TRBJ2-6; no firm D call. Per germline, CDR1 SGHAT and CDR2 FQNNGV. Trimming pared 5 bases from V and 3 bases from J, leaving 5 bases between. This CDR3 spans 13 amino acids. The CDR3 DNA reads TGTGCCAGCAGCCTAATTGGGGCCAACGTCCTGACTTTC. Translating gives CASSLIGANVLTF.

This chain links TRBV20-1 with TRBJ2-1, with 8 bases fitting TRBD2. V shed 8 bases, J shed 9 bases, and the junction held 15 bases outside the gene matches. The CDR3 runs to 14 residues. Germline CDR1 reads DFQATT; CDR2 reads SNEGSKA (reference sequence). Here the CDR3 reads CSPSYGGGVVEQFF. The CDR3, as DNA: TGCAGTCCCTCTTACGGGGGGGGCGTCGTTGAGCAGTTCTTC.

This clonotype was recorded many times. This chain connects TRBV12-3 or TRBV12-4 to TRBJ2-3; D perhaps matches TRBD1 (7 bases). V dropped 6 bases and J dropped 8 bases, with 15 bases sitting between them. The CDR3 is 13 residues long. Here the CDR3 reads CASRFNRGGTQYF. The CDR3 nucleotides read TGTGCCAGCAGATTTAACAGGGGAGGTACGCAGTATTTT.

This clonotype turned up a few times. The chain has TRBV6-5 and TRBJ2-2; 12 bases map to TRBD2. Germline CDR1 and CDR2: MNHEY and SVGAGI. The CDR3 runs to 17 residues. The J segment lost 3 bases and the V segment lost 4 bases, leaving 6 bases of the junction unmatched. CDR3: CASSSGGLAGHTGELFF. CDR3 sequence (DNA): TGTGCCAGCAGTTCCGGGGGACTAGCGGGTCACACCGGGGAGCTGTTTTTT.

In this sample, this clonotype turned up many times. The chain recombines TRBV4-3 with TRBJ2-3; D call uncertain. Germline V lookup: CDR1 LGHNA, CDR2 YSLEER. The V end was cut by 0 bases, the J end by 2 bases, with 12 bases between. The CDR3 length is 16 residues. The CDR3 is CASSQEYRAYTDTQYF. The DNA of the CDR3 is TGCGCCAGCAGCCAAGAGTACAGAGCCTACACAGATACGCAGTATTTT.

V and J are TRBV14 and TRBJ2-5; D gene unclear. CDR3 size: 15 residues. V was clipped by 2 bases and J by 1 base, with 11 bases between them. Per germline, CDR1 SGHDN and CDR2 FVKESK. This CDR3 is CASSQIARSQETQYF. The CDR3 region has the DNA TGTGCCAGCAGCCAAATCGCGCGGAGCCAAGAGACCCAGTACTTC.

This clonotype was detected only a few times. The genes are TRBV6-2 or TRBV6-3 and TRBJ1-1; D is uncertain. This CDR3 comprises 15 residues. The V gene lost 0 bases and the J gene lost 0 bases, with 8 bases spanning the gap. Looked up from germline, CDR1 is MNHEY and CDR2 is SVGEGT. As DNA, the CDR3 is TGTGCCAGCAGTTACTCGCCCGCGGTGAACACTGAAGCTTTCTTT. It specifies CASSYSPAVNTEAFF.

The gene calls are TRBV6-2 or TRBV6-3 and TRBJ2-4; 8 nucleotides match TRBD1. CDR1 MNHEY and CDR2 SVGEGT come from the germline V gene. V gave up 5 bases and J gave up 2 bases; unmatched junction bases: 11. CDR3 size: 17 residues. The CDR3 loop reads CASSTRQGIDTKNIQYF. DNA for the CDR3: TGTGCCAGCAGTACTCGACAGGGGATAGATACCAAAAACATTCAGTACTTC.

The chain combines TRBV11-2 with TRBJ1-6, with D perhaps matching TRBD1 (5 bases). Germline CDR1 reads SGHAT; CDR2 reads FQNNGV. V shed 1 base and J shed 6 bases, with 10 bases lying between them. This CDR3 comprises 15 residues. CDR3 sequence (DNA): TGTGCCAGCAGCTTAGCGGGACGGACTAATTCACCCCTCCACTTT. Translation gives CASSLAGRTNSPLHF. Drawing the rest from reference TRBV11-2 and TRBJ1-6, the complete variable domain is EAGVAQSPRYKIIEKRQSVAFWCNPISGHATLYWYQQILGQGPKLLIQFQNNGVVDDSQLPKDRFSAERLKGVDSTLKIQPAKLEDSAVYLCASSLAGRTNSPLHFGNGTRLTVT.

This sequence joins TRBV27 and TRBJ2-4, with TRBD2 matching 8 bases. Germline V gene sequence: CDR1 MNHEY, CDR2 SMNVEV (reference sequence). V lost 4 bases and J lost 1; bases outside the gene matches: 9. This CDR3 spans 17 amino acids. For the CDR3, the DNA is TGTGCCAGCAGTTGGGTTAGCGGGACCCGGGCCAAAAACATTCAGTACTTC. This sequence encodes CASSWVSGTRAKNIQYF.

The J gene is TRBJ2-2, the V gene TRBV6-1; D gene ambiguous. This CDR3 is built from 14 residues. V dropped 6 bases and J dropped 0 bases, with 8 bases sitting between them. CDR1 and CDR2 from the germline V gene are MNHNS and SASEGT. CDR3 sequence reads: CASRGLTNTGELFF. The CDR3 DNA is TGTGCCAGCAGGGGCCTAACGAACACCGGGGAGCTGTTTTTT.

A single count supports this clonotype. V is TRBV6-1 and J is TRBJ2-7; 8 nucleotides align to TRBD1. The germline V gene encodes CDR1 MNHNS and CDR2 SASEGT. There are 15 residues in the CDR3. With 7 bases clipped from V and 1 base from J, the junction kept 9 bases outside the gene matches. Here the CDR3 DNA reads TGTGCCAGCATTCAAGCCCAGGGGGCATCCTACGAGCAGTACTTC. It encodes CASIQAQGASYEQYF.